The clone carrying this TCR beta chain was seen at least ten times. Its antigen is undetermined. The data were obtained in a study of Graves' ophthalmopathy and Graves' hyperthyroidism. Study information: Ophthalmopathy absent within 18 months of follow-up marked hyperthyroidism as stable.

The study, taken as a whole, reports: Built on 13 signatures, a model told ophthalmopathy apart from stable hyperthyroidism with about 90% sensitivity and around 80% specificity.

CDR3 length: 14 amino acids. The germline CDR1 and CDR2 sequences are DFQATT and SNEGSKA (reference sequence). The J segment lost 5 bases and the V segment lost 6 bases, leaving 11 bases of the junction unmatched. TCR beta CDR3 regions were amplified from RNA transcripts. First-round RT-PCR relied on HTBI primers, and a second-round multiplex PCR came next. TCRdb ran MiXCR on the multiplex PCR reads and lists one entry per CDR3 protein. The table shows about 1.2 million distinct CDR3 sequences, with less than 45% occurring only once. V is TRBV20-1 and J is TRBJ2-7, with TRBD2 matching 9 bases. The TCR comes from an adult man with Graves' hyperthyroidism. The sample consisted of peripheral blood or thyroid tissue (not recorded which). CDR3: CSAIAGEGVHEQYF. For the CDR3, the DNA is TGCAGTGCCATAGCGGGAGAGGGCGTCCACGAGCAGTACTTC.